This T cell receptor (beta chain) was documented in a study of blood T cell repertoires in COVID-19. About the study: PBMCs, B-cell-depleted T cells, or T cells were the source of the cDNA or gDNA that made up the material.

The CDR3 has 15 amino acids. CDR1 and CDR2 from the germline V gene are LNHDA and SQIVND (reference sequence). Trimming removed 0 bases from V and 8 bases from J, with 11 bases in between. The data were produced by immunoSEQ multiplex PCR, yet TCRdb's version contains in-frame clones alone and is incomplete. The sample has around 300,000 clones, 70% to 90% seen once; the top ten hold about 3.9%. Sample: peripheral blood. The rearrangement links TRBV19 to TRBJ1-6, with TRBD1 as a possible D gene (6 bases). The sequence was obtained from a woman aged 45-65 years with active or convalescent COVID-19. The CDR3 DNA sequence: TGTGCCAGTAGTATAGATCGCAGGGGTGATTCACCCCTCCACTTT. Its protein is CASSIDRRGDSPLHF. Complete variable domain (other parts from reference TRBV19 and TRBJ1-6): DGGITQSPKYLFRKEGQNVTLSCEQNLNHDAMYWYRQDPGQGLRLIYYSQIVNDFQKGDIAEGYSVSREKKESFPLTVTSAQKNPTAFYLCASSIDRRGDSPLHFGNGTRLTVT.